These 15 T cell receptor beta chains originate from one sample sequenced in a study of persistence of HIV-infected CD4 T cells. Overlapping HIV-1 Gag 15-mer peptides at about 1 ug per peptide per mL were used. Sorting of responding CD4+ T cells relied on upregulated CD40 ligand together with CD69. Sequencing used immunoSEQ version 4 in survey mode. Sequenced by immunoSEQ multiplex PCR; TCRdb stores in-frame clones only, minus some. The table shows under 40,000 clones, with roughly 70% occurring only once. For these receptors, no antigen is known. The sequenced sample was CD4+ T cells sorted from PBMCs after approximately 19-hour stimulation, obtained from a patient who received antiretroviral therapy. These receptor sequences come from an adult man with HIV who was CMV-seropositive.

The chain recombines TRBV3-1 (or the pseudogene TRBV3-2) with TRBJ1-2; D possibly corresponds to TRBD1 (5 bases). This CDR3 is 15 amino acids long. Germline V gene lookup returns CDR1 LGHDT and CDR2 YNNKEL (reference sequence). V was pared by 0 bases and J by 4 bases, with 12 bases between. In nucleotides, the CDR3 is TGTGCCAGCAGCCAAGAGATCGGGGGTGGCTATGGCTACACCTTC. Protein sequence: CASSQEIGGGYGYTF.

The chain carries TRBV9 and TRBJ1-3; possible D gene TRBD1, 5 bases. Germline V gene lookup returns CDR1 SGDLS and CDR2 YYNGEE. This CDR3 has 17 amino acids. Trimming pared 4 bases from V and 0 bases from J, leaving 17 bases between. The CDR3 nucleotides are TGTGCCAGCAGCTCGTATCAAGACAGTTCCTCTGGAAACACCATATATTTT. This codes for CASSSYQDSSSGNTIYF.

The chain is built from TRBV2 and TRBJ2-6; D is ambiguous. The length of the CDR3 is 16 residues. Germline V gene sequence: CDR1 SNHLY, CDR2 FYNNEI. The V end lost 0 bases, the J end lost 0 bases, and 6 bases lay between the germline ends. The DNA for the CDR3 is TGTGCCAGCAGTGAAGCCAGCAGCTCTGGGGCCAACGTCCTGACTTTC. It yields the protein CASSEASSSGANVLTF. Full variable domain (outside the CDR3, taken from reference TRBV2 and TRBJ2-6): EPEVTQTPSHQVTQMGQEVILRCVPISNHLYFYWYRQILGQKVEFLVSFYNNEISEKSEIFDDQFSVERPDGSNFTLKIRSTKLEDSAMYFCASSEASSSGANVLTFGAGSRLTVL.

The chain links TRBV19 to TRBJ1-2, with TRBD1 matching over 8 bases. The junction had 13 bases not matched to a gene; V was cut back by 7 bases and J by 0 bases. The CDR3 covers 17 residues. Germline V gene data show CDR1 as LNHDA and CDR2 as SQIVND (reference sequence). CDR3 nucleotide sequence: TGTGCCAGTATGCGGACAGGGATGGCCGGGGCTAACTATGGCTACACCTTC. It yields the protein CASMRTGMAGANYGYTF.

This chain links TRBV7-9 with TRBJ1-3; unclear D gene. This CDR3 spans 11 amino acids. Germline V gene sequence: CDR1 SEHNR, CDR2 FQNEAQ (reference sequence). V lost 4 bases to trimming and J lost 2 bases, with 0 bases between them. CDR3: CASSSGNTIYF. DNA for the CDR3: TGTGCCAGCAGCTCTGGAAACACCATATATTTT.

Note on this clone: Other DNA sequences in this specimen translate into the identical CDR3. CDR3 loop: CASSLGQGFYNSPLHF. The CDR3 DNA follows: TGTGCCAGCAGCTTAGGACAGGGCTTCTATAATTCACCCCTCCACTTT. The V call is TRBV7-9, the J call TRBJ1-6; 7 bases agree with TRBD1. V shed 1 base, J shed 3 bases, and the junction held 3 bases outside the gene matches. This CDR3 is built from 16 residues. The germline CDR1 and CDR2 sequences are SEHNR and FQNEAQ (reference sequence).

V usage is TRBV5-1 and J usage is TRBJ2-3, with D possibly being TRBD1 (6 bases). In germline, CDR1 is SGHRS, CDR2 YFSETQ. The CDR3 has 14 amino acids. V dropped 2 bases and J dropped 2 bases, with 9 bases sitting between them. The CDR3 nucleotides are TGCGCCAGCAGCTTAAAGGGGGTCACAGATACGCAGTATTTT. Translation: CASSLKGVTDTQYF.

The chain uses TRBV20-1 and TRBJ1-4; D gene unclear. V lost 3 bases and J 5 bases, leaving 4 bases between the germline ends. Per the germline V gene, CDR1 is DFQATT and CDR2 is SNEGSKA (reference sequence). The CDR3 is 11 amino acids. The CDR3 here is CSARGNEKLFF. The DNA for the CDR3 is TGCAGTGCTAGGGGGAATGAAAAACTGTTTTTT.

This clone was seen only a few times. The CDR3 nucleotides read TGTGCCAGCAGCTTCTCCCCGAGGGAGCAGTTCTTC. This gives the protein CASSFSPREQFF. This chain joins TRBV5-5 and TRBJ2-1, with D unclear. Germline assignment: CDR1 SGHKS and CDR2 YYEKEE (reference sequence). This CDR3 region has 12 residues. V was pared by 2 bases and J by 10 bases, with 10 bases between. The full variable domain, its missing parts supplied by reference TRBV5-5 and TRBJ2-1, is DAGVTQSPTHLIKTRGQQVTLRCSPISGHKSVSWYQQVLGQGPQFIFQYYEKEERGRGNFPDRFSARQFPNYSSELNVNALLLGDSALYLCASSFSPREQFFGPGTRLTVL.

The chain has TRBV6-1 and TRBJ1-1; a weak D match, TRBD1 (5 bases). V lost 4 bases and J 0 bases, leaving 15 bases between the germline ends. Looked up from germline, CDR1 is MNHNS and CDR2 is SASEGT. This CDR3 has 16 residues. The CDR3 DNA follows: TGTGCCAGCAGTGGTTCAGGGTATGAGGTGAACACTGAAGCTTTCTTT. Its translation: CASSGSGYEVNTEAFF.

The chain recombines TRBV29-1 with TRBJ2-6; D gene uncertain. With 6 bases removed from V and 0 bases from J, the gap between germline ends came to 3 bases. Germline V gene data show CDR1 as SQVTM and CDR2 as ANQGSEA. This CDR3 spans 12 amino acids. CDR3 amino acids: CSVSSGANVLTF. Here the CDR3 DNA reads TGCAGCGTGAGCTCTGGGGCCAACGTCCTGACTTTC.

In the case of this clone: This sample includes further DNA sequences coding for the same CDR3. The V gene is TRBV28, the J gene TRBJ2-2; D ambiguous. Trimming took off 4 bases at V and 4 bases at J, with 4 bases between the two ends. CDR1 and CDR2 (germline): MDHEN, SYDVKM. This CDR3 contains 12 residues. The DNA for the CDR3 is TGTGCCAGCAGTTCGTTCACCGGGGAGCTGTTTTTT. It is translated as CASSSFTGELFF.

The chain uses TRBV27 and TRBJ2-1; 9 nucleotides line up with TRBD1. V shed 10 bases and J 9 bases; nucleotides not matched to a gene: 10. The CDR3 is 13 amino acids. Looked up from germline, CDR1 is MNHEY and CDR2 is SMNVEV (reference sequence). In DNA, the CDR3 is TGTGCCACCTCACAACAGGGGGCCGGTGAGCAGTTCTTC. Its protein is CATSQQGAGEQFF.

This rearrangement joins TRBV27 to TRBJ2-1; D is perhaps TRBD1 (6 bases). The CDR3 sequence is 17 residues long. CDR1 is MNHEY, CDR2 SMNVEV, per germline (reference sequence). Trimming removed 2 bases at V and 7 bases at J, with 21 bases between. CDR3: CASSLESGATPGNEQFF. In DNA form, the CDR3 reads TGTGCCAGCAGTTTAGAATCAGGGGCTACCCCTGGTAATGAGCAGTTCTTC.

The V call is TRBV18, the J call TRBJ1-2, with D tentatively TRBD1 (5 bases). V lost 3 bases and J 1 base, leaving 12 bases between the germline ends. CDR1 KGHSH and CDR2 LQKENI come from the germline V gene. This CDR3 region has 15 residues. Here the CDR3 reads CASSPGRGDNYGYTF. CDR3 nucleotides: TGTGCCAGCTCACCGGGACGGGGGGATAACTATGGCTACACCTTC.